This T cell receptor beta chain was identified in a study of blood T cell repertoires in COVID-19. This clone was counted between two and nine times. Sequencing was performed with immunoSEQ multiplex PCR; in TCRdb, only in-frame clones are kept and a portion is missing. The table includes about 130,000 clones, 80% to 85% detected once. Trimming removed 3 bases from V and 7 bases from J; junction bases left unmatched: 9. The germline V gene encodes CDR1 MDHEN and CDR2 SYDVKM. The CDR3 contains 16 residues. Sequenced: peripheral blood. The source of this sequence is a woman aged 45-65 years with acute or convalescent COVID-19. The chain is built from TRBV28 and TRBJ1-2, with 12 bases matching TRBD1. The chain's CDR3 is CASSFPPGQGAAGYTF. The CDR3 bases are TGTGCCAGCAGTTTCCCACCGGGACAGGGGGCGGCTGGCTACACCTTC.